Each of the 20 T cell receptor delta chains below was sequenced from the same sample in a study of gamma-delta T cells after stem cell transplantation. TCRdb redid the clone calls on the RT-PCR reads with CATT. The sample comprises about 14,000 delta-chain clones, 9.4% of which are singletons, and roughly 57% rests with the top ten. The sample consisted of gamma-delta T cells. Receptor source: a human donor. It is not recorded whose cells these are; they may come from a transplant donor.

Regarding this clone: TCRdb assigns this DNA the protein of a much larger clone, which departs from its translation at residue 7; this likely reflects a read error, and the protein shown comes from translating the DNA. The chain uses TRDV2 and TRDJ1; D is undetermined. Germline V CDR1 and CDR2: GEAIGNYY, EKD. The CDR3 has 17 amino acids. V lost 1 base and J lost 6, with 23 bases in between. CDR3 residues: CACDTLVGLVDQYKLIF. The CDR3 DNA reads as TGTGCCTGTGACACTTTGGTCGGCCTGGTGGACCAGTATAAACTCATCTTT.

This clone has only a few counts. This DNA translates differently at residue 16 from the TCRdb protein, which is that of a much larger clone; a read error is likely, and the protein shown is the DNA's own translation. The sample has other DNA sequences that encode this CDR3 too. The J gene is TRDJ1, the V gene TRDV2; TRDD3 aligns across 12 bases. This CDR3 comprises 19 residues. Germline CDR1 reads GEAIGNYY; CDR2 reads EKD. The CDR3 DNA reads TGTGCCTGTGACACCGTACTGGGGGATACCGCCTTGTACACCGATAACCTCATCTTT. Protein: CACDTVLGDTALYTDNLIF.

This clone turned up a few times. A far larger clone is only one base removed, so a read error is likely. Other DNA sequences of this sample code for an identical CDR3. This chain connects TRDV2 to TRDJ1, with 11 positions matching TRDD3. The CDR3 loop spans 19 amino acids. J lost 1 base, V lost 4 bases, and 16 bases had no gene match. The germline V gene encodes CDR1 GEAIGNYY and CDR2 EKD. The CDR3 DNA sequence: TGTGCCTGTGATGGCTTACTGGGGGATAATGAGGTGGGCACCGATAAACTCATCTTT. Its protein product is CACDGLLGDNEVGTDKLIF.

This clone was picked up a small number of times. A far larger clone is a single base away, which makes a read error likely. Other DNA sequences in this specimen translate into the identical CDR3. The rearrangement uses TRDV2 and TRDJ1; 8 nucleotides line up with TRDD3. Trimming at V came to 0 bases and at J to 4 bases, leaving 21 bases not matched to a gene. The CDR3 consists of 20 residues. CDR1 and CDR2 from the germline V gene are GEAIGNYY and EKD. The CDR3 spells CACDTVPSNWGSENGDKLIF. The CDR3, as DNA: TGTGCCTGTGACACCGTTCCTTCCAACTGGGGGTCGGAAAATGGCGATAAACTCATCTTT.

A note on this clone: The mismatch at residue 5 between this DNA's translation and the TCRdb protein of a much larger clone likely reflects a read error; the protein shown is translated from the DNA. Distinct nucleotide sequences in the sample also encode this CDR3. This chain links TRDV2 with TRDJ1; TRDD3 aligns across 8 bases. J gave up 0 bases and V 3 bases, and 11 bases lay outside the gene matches. Germline CDR1 is GEAIGNYY and CDR2 is EKD. This CDR3 contains 17 residues. The CDR3 protein is CACDPVLGAPYTDKLIF. The CDR3 region has the DNA TGTGCCTGTGACCCAGTACTGGGGGCTCCGTACACCGATAAACTCATCTTT.

This clone was counted only a few times. With a far larger clone one base away, a read error is the likely cause. The sample contains more than one DNA sequence encoding this CDR3. V gene TRDV2 combines with J gene TRDJ1; tentative D call: TRDD3 (6 bases). CDR1 and CDR2 from the germline V gene are GEAIGNYY and EKD. CDR3 size: 17 residues. The CDR3 sequence: CACDTLAGATYTDKLIF. CDR3 bases: TGTGCCTGTGACACCCTCGCTGGGGCCACCTACACCGATAAACTCATTTTT.

In its sample, this clone was seen many times. The protein TCRdb gives is from a much larger clone and does not agree with this DNA's translation at residue 13, likely a read error; the protein shown here comes from the DNA. At the DNA level, this CDR3 is encoded by other sequences in the same sample as well. The chain has TRDV2 and TRDJ1; 7 nucleotides line up with TRDD3. CDR3 length equals 18 residues. Germline V gene sequence: CDR1 GEAIGNYY, CDR2 EKD. The V segment lost 0 bases and the J segment 4 bases; nucleotides outside the gene matches: 16. This CDR3 reads CACDTVPSTGVTDDKLIF. CDR3 sequence (DNA): TGTGCCTGTGACACCGTCCCCTCTACTGGGGTCACTGACGATAAACTCATCTTT.

Of note for this clone: The protein held in TCRdb is that of a much larger clone and does not match this DNA's translation at residue 18, likely because of a read error; the protein shown is translated from the DNA. The J gene is TRDJ3, the V gene TRDV2; 13 positions agree with TRDD3. CDR3 length equals 21 residues. Germline loops: CDR1 GEAIGNYY, CDR2 EKD. As DNA, the CDR3 is TGTGCCTGTGACACCGTACTGGGGGATACGCGGGGATCCTGGGACACCCGACGGATGTTTTTC. It is translated as CACDTVLGDTRGSWDTRRMFF.

With regard to this clone: A read error likely explains why the TCRdb protein, taken from a much larger clone, differs from this DNA's translation at residue 13; the protein shown is translated from the DNA. The chain is built from TRDV2 and TRDJ1; 13 bases map to TRDD3. V was clipped by 3 bases and J by 10 bases; unmatched bases: 25. The CDR3 totals 20 residues. Germline V CDR1 and CDR2: GEAIGNYY, EKD. For the CDR3, the DNA is TGTGCCTGTGACCGACTGGGGGATACGAGGCACACCCCGGGTTTAGGCGGACTCATCTTT. Translated, it gives CACDRLGDTRHTPGLGGLIF.

The sample holds many counts of this clone. The TCRdb protein comes from a much larger clone and disagrees with this DNA's translation at residue 10, likely due to a read error; the protein given here is derived from the DNA. The rearrangement joins TRDV2 to TRDJ1, with D possibly TRDD3 on 5 matching bases. The CDR3 is 19 residues long. V was clipped by 1 base and J by 0 bases, with 23 bases between them. In germline, CDR1 is GEAIGNYY, CDR2 EKD. The chain's CDR3 is CACDTTTHTVGSYTDKLIF. The CDR3 DNA sequence: TGTGCCTGTGACACTACTACCCACACTGTGGGATCGTACACCGATAAACTCATCTTT.

Ten or more counts support this clone. Additional DNA sequences in this sample encode the identical CDR3. The V and J genes are TRDV2 and TRDJ1; TRDD3 matches at 11 bases. The J segment lost 0 bases and the V segment lost 0 bases, leaving 17 bases of the junction unmatched. The germline V gene encodes CDR1 GEAIGNYY and CDR2 EKD. This CDR3 has 21 amino acids. In DNA form, the CDR3 reads TGTGCCTGTGACACCGTCCCTGGGGGATACAACTGGACTTCGTACACCGATAAACTCATCTTT. Its translation is CACDTVPGGYNWTSYTDKLIF.

This clone was detected only a few times. A read error likely explains this, since a far larger clone differs by one base. This specimen includes other DNA sequences encoding the same CDR3. The chain has TRDV1 and TRDJ1, with TRDD3 matching 12 bases. This CDR3 comprises 19 residues. Unmatched junction bases numbered 13, after V lost 0 bases and J lost 5 bases. Germline values: CDR1 TSWWSYY, CDR2 QGS. This CDR3 reads CALGELEPPDWGIQDKLIF. In DNA, the CDR3 is TGTGCTCTTGGGGAACTTGAGCCCCCCGACTGGGGGATACAGGATAAACTCATCTTT.

By frequency in the sample, this clone is medium-sized. The identical CDR3 is also encoded by other nucleotide sequences in the sample. The chain recombines TRDV2 with TRDJ3; 12 bases line up with TRDD3. The germline V gene has CDR1 GEAIGNYY and CDR2 EKD. With V trimmed by 0 bases and J by 1 base, 21 bases remained unmatched. This CDR3 region has 25 residues. The CDR3 loop reads CACDTVGSVRLGDTLGSWDTRQMFF. The CDR3 DNA follows: TGTGCCTGTGACACCGTCGGGAGTGTACGACTGGGGGATACCCTAGGGTCCTGGGACACCCGACAGATGTTTTTC.

In this sample, this clone turned up many times. A read error likely explains this, since a far larger clone differs by one base. In the same sample, other DNA sequences code for this CDR3. The rearrangement uses TRDV2 and TRDJ1; TRDD3 is a possible D gene (7 bases). The CDR3 extends over 20 amino acids. CDR1 GEAIGNYY and CDR2 EKD come from the germline V gene. The CDR3 reads CACDTVPSNWGSENGDKLIF. Here the CDR3 DNA reads TGTGCCTGTGACACCGTTCCTTCCAACTGGGGATCGGAAAATGGCGATAAGCTCATCTTT.

In its sample, this clone was seen many times. TCRdb has a much larger clone's protein, which differs at residue 7 from the translation of this DNA, likely because of a read error; what is shown is the protein translated from the DNA. At the DNA level, this CDR3 is encoded by other sequences in the same sample as well. The V call is TRDV1, the J call TRDJ1; D gene uncertain. V dropped 5 bases and J dropped 3 bases, with 22 bases sitting between them. CDR3 length equals 17 residues. Germline V CDR1 and CDR2: TSWWSYY, QGS. This CDR3 is CALGKRLTFRASDKLIF. The CDR3 DNA sequence: TGTGCTCTTGGGAAACGACTCACATTTCGGGCTTCCGATAAACTCATCTTT.

This clone was seen a handful of times. TCRdb's listed protein matches a much larger clone and diverges from this DNA's translation at residue 10, likely through a read error; the protein shown comes from the DNA. The chain links TRDV2 to TRDJ3; TRDD3 agrees at 7 bases. There are 22 residues in the CDR3. V was clipped by 4 bases and J by 0 bases; unmatched bases: 20. Germline V gene data show CDR1 as GEAIGNYY and CDR2 as EKD. CDR3 bases: TGTGCCTGTGATACCGGGGGGACTGGGGTATCTACTTTCTCCTGGGACACCCGACAGATGTTTTTC. As protein: CACDTGGTGVSTFSWDTRQMFF.

This clone occurred many times. The TCRdb protein comes from a much larger clone and disagrees with this DNA's translation at residue 13, likely due to a read error; the protein given here is derived from the DNA. The rearrangement uses TRDV2 and TRDJ1; D possibly corresponds to TRDD3 (6 bases). The CDR3 is 17 residues long. CDR1 and CDR2 (germline): GEAIGNYY, EKD. CDR3 in amino acids: CACDTVGDLAYTGKLIF. CDR3 DNA sequence: TGTGCCTGTGACACAGTCGGGGATCTGGCCTACACCGGTAAACTCATCTTT.

This clone showed up just a few times. The TCRdb protein comes from a much larger clone and disagrees with this DNA's translation at residue 4, likely due to a read error; the protein given here is derived from the DNA. The gene calls are TRDV2 and TRDJ1; TRDD3 agrees at 7 bases. From germline, CDR1 is GEAIGNYY and CDR2 EKD. This CDR3 comprises 15 residues. Trimming took 5 bases from V and 2 from J; bases not matched to a gene: 10. CDR3 coding DNA: TGTGCCTGTGGCAGACTCACTGGGGTTACCGATAAACTCATCTTT. It is translated as CACGRLTGVTDKLIF.

This clone was seen only a few times. Sequence at one end of the junction differs from germline and may be a read error. This chain uses TRDV2 with TRDJ3; 8 bases match TRDD3. Germline CDR1 and CDR2: GEAIGNYY and EKD. This CDR3 contains 20 residues. The CDR3 DNA reads TGTGCCTGTGACACGCCTACTGGGGGCTCGAGCTCCTGTGACACCCGCCAGATGTTTTTC. Translation gives CACDTPTGGSSSCDTRQMFF.

As for this clone: TCRdb's protein, taken from a much larger clone, differs from this DNA's translation at residue 5, likely owing to a read error; the protein displayed comes from the DNA. The DNA of the CDR3 is TGTGCCTGTGACGCGGGCCATGGGAACTCCTGGGACACCCGACAGATGTTTTTC. Translating gives CACDAGHGNSWDTRQMFF. The rearrangement links TRDV2 to TRDJ3, with D hard to call. The CDR3 totals 18 residues. The V end was cut by 3 bases, the J end by 0 bases, with 14 bases between. Germline CDR1 is GEAIGNYY and CDR2 is EKD.